This entry lists 11 T cell receptor beta chains sequenced from one sample in a study of OX40 agonist ivuxolimab in advanced cancers. Measured with immunoSEQ multiplex PCR; TCRdb has only the in-frame clones, and not every one. Of 90,000 to 120,000 clones detected, approximately 90% appear once; the ten largest clones hold approximately 1.3%. The input for sequencing was CD4+ or CD8+ T cells sorted from blood, taken in a trial of the OX40 agonist ivuxolimab. Receptors were obtained from an adult with an advanced solid tumor such as melanoma, head and neck, liver or kidney cancer.

The rearrangement joins TRBV5-4 to TRBJ2-7; TRBD2 might be the D (5 bases). Germline V gene sequence: CDR1 SGHNT, CDR2 YYREEE (reference sequence). The CDR3 sequence is 14 residues long. V was cut by 4 bases and J by 2 bases, with 13 bases left in between. The CDR3 nucleotides are TGTGCCAGCAGCCTCGGACCGGGGACCTACGAGCAGTACTTC. Residues: CASSLGPGTYEQYF. The entire variable domain, with the rest obtained from reference TRBV5-4 and TRBJ2-7, is as follows: ETGVTQSPTHLIKTRGQQVTLRCSSQSGHNTVSWYQQALGQGPQFIFQYYREEENGRGNFPPRFSGLQFPNYSSELNVNALELDDSALYLCASSLGPGTYEQYFGPGTRLTVT.

The chain is built from TRBV5-6 and TRBJ1-3; D ambiguous. The CDR3 sequence is 14 residues long. V was shortened by 2 bases and J by 0 bases, with 6 bases between the two germline ends. CDR1 is SGHDT, CDR2 YYEEEE, per germline. CDR3 loop: CASSLGFSGNTIYF. CDR3 DNA sequence: TGTGCCAGCAGCTTAGGCTTCTCTGGAAACACCATATATTTT.

The chain has TRBV19 and TRBJ2-7; 8 bases match TRBD1. This CDR3 is 15 amino acids long. J lost 2 bases, V lost 6 bases, and 9 bases had no gene match. Germline CDR1 reads LNHDA; CDR2 reads SQIVND (reference sequence). The chain's CDR3 is CASRTSGTGTYEQYF. The DNA for the CDR3 is TGTGCCAGTAGAACTAGTGGGACAGGCACCTACGAGCAGTACTTC. The complete variable domain, with remaining parts taken from reference TRBV19 and TRBJ2-7, reads DGGITQSPKYLFRKEGQNVTLSCEQNLNHDAMYWYRQDPGQGLRLIYYSQIVNDFQKGDIAEGYSVSREKKESFPLTVTSAQKNPTAFYLCASRTSGTGTYEQYFGPGTRLTVT.

The chain has TRBV7-2 and TRBJ2-1, with TRBD2 matching 7 bases. Germline V gene lookup returns CDR1 SGHTA and CDR2 FQGNSA. The CDR3 spans 15 residues. After removal of 2 bases from V and 4 bases from J, the junction contained 5 bases not matched to a gene. For the CDR3, the DNA is TGTGCCAGCAGCTTAAAAGCCGGGGGGTACAATGAGCAGTTCTTC. Its protein product is CASSLKAGGYNEQFF.

J is TRBJ2-6 and V is TRBV6-1, with 9 bases aligning to TRBD2. The CDR3 sequence is 22 residues long. The V segment lost 0 bases and the J segment 0 bases; nucleotides outside the gene matches: 15. Germline loops: CDR1 MNHNS, CDR2 SASEGT. CDR3 DNA: TGTGCCAGCAGTGAAGCGCTGTCTCTGACTAGCGGAATCTACTCTGGGGCCAACGTCCTGACTTTC. It is translated as CASSEALSLTSGIYSGANVLTF.

The chain links TRBV4-3 to TRBJ2-3, with a possible D match to TRBD2 (5 bases). CDR1 is LGHNA and CDR2 is YSLEER in the germline V gene. The V end lost 0 bases, the J end lost 4 bases, and 17 bases lay between the germline ends. CDR3 length: 17 residues. The CDR3, as DNA: TGCGCCAGCAGCCAAGATTTTCGGGGAAACCCCCCAGATACGCAGTATTTT. Amino acid sequence: CASSQDFRGNPPDTQYF.

The chain recombines TRBV6-5 with TRBJ2-7; D is possibly TRBD1 or TRBD2 (6 bases each). Trimming took 7 bases from V and 6 from J, leaving 10 bases between them. The CDR3 extends over 11 amino acids. The germline V gene encodes CDR1 MNHEY and CDR2 SVGAGI. The CDR3 DNA sequence: TGTGCCAGCAAGGGGGGAAGCGAGCAGTACTTC. Protein: CASKGGSEQYF.

This clone has just one count. J is TRBJ1-5 and V is TRBV19; D perhaps matches TRBD1 (5 bases). Trimming pared 3 bases from V and 7 bases from J, leaving 19 bases between. This CDR3 contains 16 residues. Germline loops: CDR1 LNHDA, CDR2 SQIVND (reference sequence). Here the CDR3 DNA reads TGTGCCAGTAGTATTGCCGCGGGGGGTTTGGGGCAGCCCCAGCATTTT. Its translation is CASSIAAGGLGQPQHF.

The gene calls are TRBV19 and TRBJ1-4, with D hard to call. V shed 6 bases and J shed 4 bases, with 12 bases lying between them. CDR1 and CDR2 from the germline V gene are LNHDA and SQIVND (reference sequence). This CDR3 region has 14 residues. CDR3 sequence reads: CASSLGRSNEKLFF. Written as DNA, the CDR3 is TGTGCCAGTAGCCTCGGACGGAGTAATGAAAAACTGTTTTTT.

This chain uses TRBV6-6 with TRBJ2-7, with 10 nucleotides matching TRBD2. The CDR3 length is 14 residues. V was pared by 6 bases and J by 1 base, with 3 bases of the junction left unmatched. CDR1 and CDR2 from the germline V gene are MNHNY and SVGAGI (reference sequence). CDR3 amino acids: CASRPTSGSYEQYF. The CDR3 DNA follows: TGTGCCAGCAGGCCGACTAGCGGGTCCTACGAGCAGTACTTC.

V gene TRBV25-1 combines with J gene TRBJ2-6; 7 positions agree with TRBD1. After removal of 8 bases from V and 0 bases from J, the junction contained 13 bases not matched to a gene. Germline-derived CDR1 and CDR2 are MGHDK and SYGVNS. There are 18 residues in the CDR3. CDR3 residues: CASQRQGVSTSGANVLTF. The CDR3, as DNA: TGTGCCAGCCAAAGACAGGGAGTCAGTACCTCTGGGGCCAACGTCCTGACTTTC.